The rows below give T cell receptor beta chains drawn from one sample of a study of T cells in Graves' hyperthyroidism and ophthalmopathy. From the multiplex PCR reads, TCRdb called clonotypes with MiXCR, one entry per CDR3 protein. The sample has some 440,000 distinct CDR3 sequences; 15% to 19% are singletons. Sequencing was carried out using blood. These receptors all come from a woman between 18 and 30 years old with Graves' hyperthyroidism. CDR3s include the opening cysteine and the closing phenylalanine or tryptophan.

V gene	J gene	CDR3 protein
TRBV7-6	TRBJ2-6	CASSPAGANVLTF
TRBV5-1	TRBJ1-6	CASSLALVGQAHSPLHF
TRBV7-3	TRBJ2-2	CASSLNSGGNTGELFF
TRBV2	TRBJ1-6	CASHTGSNSPLHF
TRBV12-3/TRBV12-4	TRBJ2-2	CASSSPGLAGGLLTGELFF
TRBV7-9	TRBJ2-7	CASSLPGTGQGEQYF
TRBV3-1	TRBJ2-7	CASSLSPASRAGEQYF
TRBV5-1	TRBJ1-2	CASEPAPGQGTYGYTF
TRBV12-3/TRBV12-4	TRBJ2-3	CASSLAASTDTQYF
TRBV20-1	TRBJ2-2	CSARATLGGRTTGELFF
TRBV20-1	TRBJ2-6	CSAKAGDPRANVLTF
TRBV7-8	TRBJ2-1	CASSLARTSGSYNEQFF
TRBV11-1	TRBJ2-3	CASSLSGADTQYF
TRBV7-8	TRBJ1-2	CASSVGQATFYGYTF
TRBV24-1	TRBJ2-2	CATSDLGGELFF
TRBV6-1	TRBJ2-5	CASRRLAGVETQYF
TRBV3-1	TRBJ2-1	CASSQGSLAGENNEQFF
TRBV5-5	TRBJ2-1	CASSFGLAGLNEQFF
TRBV28	TRBJ2-5	CASSPRGSWGWTQYF
TRBV19	TRBJ2-4	CASRPAQARYYRAKNIQYF
TRBV5-1	TRBJ1-1	CASSVLRGNTEAFF
TRBV20-1	TRBJ2-6	CSARARHSSGANVLTF
TRBV4-1	TRBJ1-6	CASSQEDRGKSPLHF
TRBV3-1	TRBJ1-6	CASSKGQGGNSPLHF
TRBV5-5	TRBJ2-7	CASRKEASYLYEQYF
TRBV2	TRBJ2-1	CASPGVAGGNEQFF
TRBV9	TRBJ2-7	CASSDFTGDEQYF
TRBV4-1	TRBJ2-7	CASSQSLAGAYEQYF
TRBV6-9	TRBJ1-5	CASSCPRRLNQPQHF
TRBV7-2	TRBJ2-7	CASSAQGFEQYF
TRBV12-3/TRBV12-4	TRBJ1-2	CASGKQGVEGYTF
TRBV29-1	TRBJ2-5	CSVDWATQETQYF
TRBV24-1	TRBJ2-5	CATSGFGGEKQETQYF
TRBV7-9	TRBJ2-5	CASSSSPGGMETQYF
TRBV12-3/TRBV12-4	TRBJ2-2	CASSLRPGLAGELFF
TRBV27	TRBJ1-2	CASSFNMDARRGYTF
TRBV5-4	TRBJ1-2	CASSPSQTGRYGYTF
TRBV12-3/TRBV12-4	TRBJ2-7	CASSLTGTVYEQYF
TRBV20-1	TRBJ2-7	CSASQGTYEQYF
TRBV5-1	TRBJ2-5	CASSLGTRQETQYF
TRBV24-1	TRBJ2-2	CATSGRLNTGELFF
TRBV11-2	TRBJ2-7	CASSAGAGAEQYF
TRBV18	TRBJ2-7	CASSPPYRGNYEQYF
TRBV20-1	TRBJ1-2	CSAGREFYGYTF
TRBV2	TRBJ1-1	CASELGDGTEAFF
TRBV2	TRBJ2-3	CASSSSGSGADTQYF
TRBV12-3/TRBV12-4	TRBJ1-2	CASSQDRESYGYTF
TRBV9	TRBJ2-7	CASSAGTGFDQDEQYF
TRBV28	TRBJ1-5	CASLTGISNQPQHF